This paragraph covers one TCR beta chain sequence. Added by template switching were UMIs that each held a 6-nucleotide sample barcode. TCRdb reprocessed the 5' RACE reads, with one entry per CDR3 protein and no DNA. In total, the table holds 200,000 to 250,000 distinct CDR3 sequences. The data are from a study of monozygotic twins with inflammatory bowel disease. In germline, CDR1 is SGHKS, CDR2 YYEKEE (reference sequence). The CDR3 contains 17 residues. Each donor had 2.5 ml of blood drawn. Specimen: blood. This rearrangement joins TRBV5-5 to TRBJ1-2; TCRdb names TRBD1, which stays unverified in the absence of DNA. This clonotype originated in a human donor with ulcerative colitis or Crohn's disease, or a healthy co-twin of an affected twin (not recorded which). The CDR3 protein is CASSFSLGQGWNYGYTF.